This T cell receptor (beta chain) originates from a study of T-cell reconstitution after alpha-beta-depleted transplantation in children. This clonotype has at least ten counts. Unique molecular identifiers featured in how the TCRbeta library was prepared. TCRdb re-called the PCR reads with MiXCR, one entry per CDR3 protein. The sample contains around 190,000 distinct CDR3 sequences, about 7% of which appear only once. The CDR3 contains 14 residues. The V end lost 6 bases, the J end lost 5 bases, and 19 bases lay between the germline ends. Germline CDR1 and CDR2: SQVTM and ANQGSEA. The receptor was derived from a boy aged 2 to 10 with acute lymphoblastic leukemia, due to receive a stem cell transplant. V is TRBV29-1 and J is TRBJ1-2; possibly TRBD1 for D (6 bases). Sequenced here: PBMCs, sampled before TCRalphabeta/CD19-depleted stem cell transplant. The DNA for the CDR3 is TGCAGCGTCATTACCCTGGACAGCGCGTATGGCTACACCTTC. Translating gives CSVITLDSAYGYTF.